This T cell receptor beta chain was captured by sequencing in a study of cytomegalovirus exposure and HLA in healthy donors. For the study at large: In a previous analysis, 117 million unique TCR beta sequences were found from about 190 million T cells. Study findings and constraints: Being productive about 87% or about 30% of the time was typical of most TCR beta V segments in an earlier analysis.

Comments on this clone: Its antigen is as yet unknown. An end of the junction does not agree with germline; a read error may underlie this.

The PCR had 60 Vbeta and 13 Jbeta primers. The method was immunoSEQ multiplex PCR; TCRdb's version includes in-frame clones alone and lacks a portion of them. The repertoire holds 150,000 to 200,000 clones, around 80% seen once, with around 1.4% in the top ten. The CDR3 contains 15 residues. From germline, CDR1 is SGDLS and CDR2 YYNGEE. The chain links TRBV9 to TRBJ1-1, with D perhaps matching TRBD1 (5 bases). The TCR sequence derives from a girl aged 5-17 years in good health and CMV-seropositive. Sequences were obtained from PBMCs. This CDR3 reads CASSVASLMGPEDFF. As DNA, the CDR3 is TGTGCCAGCAGCGTAGCCTCCTTGATGGGGCCCGAAGATTTCTTT.